These 30 T cell receptor beta chains came from one sample sequenced in a study of blood T cell repertoires in COVID-19. This table comes from immunoSEQ multiplex PCR, and its TCRdb copy is limited to in-frame clones, with some not included. The sample carries approximately 400,000 clones, roughly nine tenths recorded once. The sequenced sample was PBMCs or T cells enriched from blood (not recorded which). The source of these receptors is a woman aged 40 to 55 who had been exposed to COVID-19.

The chain carries TRBV2 and TRBJ1-2; TRBD1 is a possible D gene (5 bases). This CDR3 has 12 amino acids. Germline V gene data show CDR1 as SNHLY and CDR2 as FYNNEI. V gave up 5 bases and J gave up 3 bases, with 7 bases separating them. The CDR3 sequence is CASSQGDYGYTF. The DNA of the CDR3 is TGTGCCAGCAGTCAGGGCGACTATGGCTACACCTTC.

This sequence joins TRBV18 and TRBJ1-1; a possible D gene is TRBD1 (5 bases). The germline V and J ends were trimmed by 4 bases and 2 bases, with 11 bases remaining between them. The CDR3 is made up of 14 amino acids. The V gene's germline CDR1 is KGHSH and CDR2 LQKENI. The CDR3, as DNA: TGTGCCAGCTCACAACAGGCACTAAACACTGAAGCTTTCTTT. Residues: CASSQQALNTEAFF.

This chain uses TRBV7-2 with TRBJ2-7, with 11 bases lining up with TRBD2. Trimming removed 6 bases from V and 6 bases from J; junction bases left unmatched: 7. The CDR3 has 14 residues. The V gene's germline CDR1 is SGHTA and CDR2 FQGNSA. The CDR3 nucleotides read TGTGCCAGCAGAATAGCGGGAGGGGGGAGCGAGCAGTACTTC. It codes for CASRIAGGGSEQYF.

The gene calls are TRBV3-1 (or the pseudogene TRBV3-2) and TRBJ1-2; TRBD1 aligns across 7 bases. This CDR3 has 13 amino acids. The junction had 7 bases not matched to a gene; V was cut back by 7 bases and J by 5 bases. Per germline, CDR1 LGHDT and CDR2 YNNKEL (reference sequence). CDR3: CASTLQGKYGYTF. The CDR3 DNA sequence: TGTGCCAGCACTCTACAGGGGAAATATGGCTACACCTTC.

J is TRBJ1-5 and V is TRBV19; 9 bases align to TRBD1. This CDR3 comprises 15 residues. After removal of 6 bases from V and 4 bases from J, the junction contained 7 bases not matched to a gene. In germline, CDR1 is LNHDA, CDR2 SQIVND (reference sequence). The chain's CDR3 is CASRPGQGENQPQHF. CDR3 sequence (DNA): TGTGCCAGTAGGCCGGGACAGGGTGAAAATCAGCCCCAGCATTTT. Full variable domain (missing parts from reference TRBV19 and TRBJ1-5): DGGITQSPKYLFRKEGQNVTLSCEQNLNHDAMYWYRQDPGQGLRLIYYSQIVNDFQKGDIAEGYSVSREKKESFPLTVTSAQKNPTAFYLCASRPGQGENQPQHFGDGTRLSIL.

The chain joins TRBV30 to TRBJ1-2; no definite D call. The V end was cut by 0 bases, the J end by 5 bases, with 13 bases between. The CDR3 sequence is 14 residues long. Germline V gene sequence: CDR1 GTSNPN, CDR2 SVGIG (reference sequence). This CDR3 is CAWSVKEIRYGYTF. CDR3 coding DNA: TGTGCCTGGAGTGTAAAAGAGATACGGTATGGCTACACCTTC.

The chain has TRBV19 and TRBJ2-1, with D perhaps TRBD1 (6 bases). The germline V gene encodes CDR1 LNHDA and CDR2 SQIVND (reference sequence). Trimming took 6 bases from V and 7 from J, leaving 16 bases between them. The CDR3 runs 14 residues. CDR3 loop: CASSRTEVGNEQFF. The CDR3 DNA follows: TGTGCCAGTAGCCGGACAGAGGTGGGGAATGAGCAGTTCTTC.

The chain combines TRBV28 with TRBJ1-5; 7 bases agree with TRBD1. Per the germline V gene, CDR1 is MDHEN and CDR2 is SYDVKM. Losses at the gene ends were 0 bases for V and 7 bases for J; bases not matched to a gene: 9. The CDR3 covers 16 residues. This chain's CDR3 is CASSLWLAGGGQPQHF. The CDR3 bases are TGTGCCAGCAGTTTATGGTTGGCAGGGGGAGGACAGCCCCAGCATTTT.

The chain carries TRBV30 and TRBJ2-7; 7 bases line up with TRBD2. This CDR3 has 14 residues. With V trimmed by 1 base and J by 3 bases, 6 bases remained unmatched. Per the germline V gene, CDR1 is GTSNPN and CDR2 is SVGIG (reference sequence). CDR3: CAWSGGGSDYEQYF. CDR3 nucleotide sequence: TGTGCCTGGAGTGGGGGAGGGAGTGACTACGAGCAGTACTTC.

V is TRBV5-5 and J is TRBJ1-4; D is undetermined. V lost 3 bases and J 8 bases, leaving 11 bases between the germline ends. CDR3 length: 13 residues. Germline V CDR1 and CDR2: SGHKS, YYEKEE (reference sequence). The CDR3 here is CASSSGGGEKLFF. CDR3 in DNA: TGTGCCAGCAGCTCGGGAGGAGGGGAAAAACTGTTTTTT.

The chain uses TRBV5-1 and TRBJ2-1; tentative D call: TRBD2 (6 bases). The CDR3 runs 14 residues. V was trimmed by 3 bases and J by 9 bases, leaving 16 bases between them. The germline CDR1 and CDR2 sequences are SGHRS and YFSETQ. CDR3 DNA sequence: TGCGCCAGCAGCTCGGGACTTAATGAGGGTGAGCAGTTCTTC. Translation: CASSSGLNEGEQFF.

The gene calls are TRBV7-9 and TRBJ1-3; D gene unclear. The CDR3 has 13 residues. Germline lookup yields CDR1 SEHNR and CDR2 FQNEAQ (reference sequence). V gave up 2 bases and J gave up 4 bases, with 6 bases separating them. The CDR3 loop reads CASSLREGNTIYF. CDR3 in DNA: TGTGCCAGCAGCTTACGAGAAGGAAACACCATATATTTT.

This clone was seen once. CDR3 residues: CASSLLQGVGGYTF. Here the CDR3 DNA reads TGTGCCAGCAGCTTGTTACAGGGGGTCGGCGGCTACACCTTC. The J gene is TRBJ1-2, the V gene TRBV5-4; 8 nucleotides align to TRBD1. Trimming took 1 base from V and 8 from J; bases not matched to a gene: 7. Germline CDR1 is SGHNT and CDR2 is YYREEE (reference sequence). The CDR3 consists of 14 residues.

The V and J genes are TRBV6-5 and TRBJ2-5; no reliable D call. From germline, CDR1 is MNHEY and CDR2 SVGAGI. CDR3 length: 15 amino acids. The ends were cut back, 2 bases at V and 7 bases at J, with 17 bases in the middle. The CDR3 nucleotides are TGTGCCAGCAGTTACCAGTCTGGGCCCACCTGGACCCAGTACTTC. Protein sequence: CASSYQSGPTWTQYF.

The rearrangement uses TRBV18 and TRBJ2-7; 9 bases match TRBD1. Germline values: CDR1 KGHSH, CDR2 LQKENI. Unmatched junction bases numbered 9, after V lost 6 bases and J lost 3 bases. The CDR3 consists of 15 residues. The DNA for the CDR3 is TGTGCCAGCTCGCGGGGAGGGACAGGGAACTACGAGCAGTACTTC. Its protein is CASSRGGTGNYEQYF.

The V and J genes are TRBV30 and TRBJ2-7; TRBD1 might be the D (5 bases). The CDR3 covers 11 residues. The V end was cut by 0 bases, the J end by 9 bases, with 9 bases between. In germline, CDR1 is GTSNPN, CDR2 SVGIG (reference sequence). CDR3 in DNA: TGTGCCTGGAGTGTTGGGGCAGGGCAGTACTTC. This codes for CAWSVGAGQYF.

This chain links TRBV27 with TRBJ2-7, with 8 bases fitting TRBD2. From germline, CDR1 is MNHEY and CDR2 SMNVEV (reference sequence). Trimming cost V 2 bases and J 0 bases; bases outside gene matches: 12. CDR3 length: 18 amino acids. CDR3 bases: TGTGCCAGCAGTTTACAGGCGGCTAGCGGGTCCAGCTCCTACGAGCAGTACTTC. Protein: CASSLQAASGSSSYEQYF.

This clone has just one count. The chain links TRBV5-4 to TRBJ2-7, with 8 bases fitting TRBD2. The CDR3 has 14 amino acids. V dropped 4 bases and J dropped 5; count of bases not matched to a gene: 8. CDR1 SGHNT and CDR2 YYREEE come from the germline V gene (reference sequence). The CDR3 loop is CASSPGGGLDEQYF. The CDR3 nucleotides are TGTGCCAGCAGCCCGGGAGGGGGATTGGACGAGCAGTACTTC.

The rearrangement joins TRBV15 to TRBJ2-7; 10 positions agree with TRBD2. There are 18 residues in the CDR3. After removal of 0 bases from V and 5 bases from J, the junction contained 13 bases not matched to a gene. Germline V gene sequence: CDR1 LNHNV, CDR2 YYDKDF (reference sequence). In DNA, the CDR3 is TGTGCCACCAGCAGAGATCTAGGCTTCCTAGCGGGAGAAGACGAGCAGTACTTC. Protein: CATSRDLGFLAGEDEQYF.

V is TRBV13 and J is TRBJ2-7; 8 bases are shared with TRBD1. V shed 4 bases, J shed 6 bases, and the junction held 11 bases outside the gene matches. CDR1 is PRHDT, CDR2 FYEKMQ, per germline (reference sequence). CDR3 length: 15 amino acids. The CDR3 sequence is CASSSSGTGRLEQYF. CDR3 nucleotides: TGTGCCAGCAGCTCTTCCGGGACAGGCCGGCTCGAGCAGTACTTC.

The chain couples TRBV12-3 or TRBV12-4 to TRBJ2-7; D is unclear. V lost 5 bases, J lost 3 bases, and 5 bases lay in between. CDR3 length equals 11 residues. The CDR3 bases are TGTGCCAGCAGTCGTATCTACGAGCAGTACTTC. This gives the protein CASSRIYEQYF.

This clone was counted once. J is TRBJ2-1 and V is TRBV29-1; D remains ambiguous. V lost 7 bases to trimming and J lost 0 bases, with 4 bases between them. Germline CDR1 and CDR2: SQVTM and ANQGSEA. The CDR3 length is 11 residues. The CDR3 here is CSAGSYNEQFF. The CDR3 bases are TGCAGCGCCGGCTCCTACAATGAGCAGTTCTTC.

Regarding this clone: This specimen includes other DNA sequences encoding the same CDR3. The chain uses TRBV5-1 and TRBJ1-2; maybe TRBD1 (5 bases). Germline V gene lookup returns CDR1 SGHRS and CDR2 YFSETQ. The V end was cut by 0 bases, the J end by 4 bases, with 7 bases between. This CDR3 contains 13 residues. The CDR3 bases are TGCGCCAGCAGCTTGGGGGGCGGCTATGGCTACACCTTC. Its protein is CASSLGGGYGYTF.

V and J are TRBV27 and TRBJ1-2, with D possibly TRBD1 on 6 matching bases. The CDR3 extends over 16 amino acids. V gave up 7 bases and J gave up 5 bases, with 23 bases separating them. Looked up from germline, CDR1 is MNHEY and CDR2 is SMNVEV (reference sequence). CDR3 protein: CASMRSGRGGSYGYTF. CDR3 bases: TGTGCCAGCATGCGGTCCGGCAGGGGCGGCTCGTATGGCTACACCTTC.

The gene calls are TRBV19 and TRBJ2-7; 10 bases match TRBD1. The CDR3 consists of 15 residues. CDR1 is LNHDA, CDR2 SQIVND, per germline (reference sequence). With 4 bases clipped from V and 7 bases from J, the junction kept 10 bases outside the gene matches. The CDR3 nucleotides read TGTGCCAGTAGTACTCACGGGACAGGGGTCCGAGAGCAGTACTTC. Translation: CASSTHGTGVREQYF.

The J gene is TRBJ1-1, the V gene TRBV18; D not resolved. The CDR3 loop spans 13 amino acids. V was cut by 3 bases and J by 5 bases, with 10 bases left in between. Germline V CDR1 and CDR2: KGHSH, LQKENI. The CDR3 loop is CASSPQSGTEAFF. In nucleotides, the CDR3 is TGTGCCAGCTCACCCCAGTCGGGGACTGAAGCTTTCTTT.

The chain couples TRBV6-7 to TRBJ1-1, with D possibly matching TRBD1 (6 bases). TRBV6-7 is an ORF for which the function is uncertain. This CDR3 spans 16 amino acids. V was clipped by 6 bases and J by 4 bases, with 21 bases between them. CDR3 residues: CASSPTGHRGSTEAFF. CDR3 bases: TGTGCCAGCAGCCCGACGGGACACCGAGGGAGCACTGAAGCTTTCTTT.

This chain connects TRBV2 to TRBJ1-4; D unclear. The CDR3 has 11 residues. Germline CDR1 reads SNHLY; CDR2 reads FYNNEI. V lost 4 bases and J 7 bases, leaving 4 bases between the germline ends. The CDR3 loop reads CASSAGEKLFF. In DNA, the CDR3 is TGTGCCAGCAGTGCCGGTGAAAAACTGTTTTTT. The full variable domain, completed using reference TRBV2 and TRBJ1-4, is EPEVTQTPSHQVTQMGQEVILRCVPISNHLYFYWYRQILGQKVEFLVSFYNNEISEKSEIFDDQFSVERPDGSNFTLKIRSTKLEDSAMYFCASSAGEKLFFGSGTQLSVL.

This rearrangement joins TRBV2 to TRBJ1-1; D is unresolved. Germline assignment: CDR1 SNHLY and CDR2 FYNNEI. CDR3 length equals 14 residues. Between the trimmed V and J ends, which lost 2 bases and 1 base, there was a span of 8 bases. The CDR3 spells CASSETVQNTEAFF. The CDR3 nucleotides are TGTGCCAGCAGTGAAACAGTGCAGAACACTGAAGCTTTCTTT.

This sequence joins TRBV28 and TRBJ1-4; TRBD1 agrees at 11 bases. Losses at the gene ends were 5 bases for V and 7 bases for J; bases not matched to a gene: 6. Germline V gives CDR1 MDHEN, CDR2 SYDVKM. The CDR3 has 15 residues. The CDR3 loop reads CASSQGGTGGEKLFF. Written as DNA, the CDR3 is TGTGCCAGCAGTCAAGGTGGGACAGGGGGTGAAAAACTGTTTTTT.